This is a list of T cell receptor beta chains from one sample in a study of blood T cell repertoires in COVID-19. Repertoires were generated with immunoSEQ multiplex PCR, while TCRdb's copy carries only in-frame clones and drops some. The sample has about 200,000 clones, around 84% seen once. Specimen: peripheral blood. The receptors here all came from a human donor in a cohort sampled during active COVID-19. The CDR3 runs from the conserved cysteine through the conserved F or W. The order of the fields is V gene, clone size, D gene, J gene, CDR3 DNA, CDR3 protein. D genes are given only for firm matches. Only part of the rows carry a size: once, few, many, or a class if the clone is expanded.

TRBV5-4	.	TRBD1	TRBJ1-2	TGTGCCAGCAGCAACCGGGACAGGGTAGAAGATGGCTACACCTTC	CASSNRDRVEDGYTF
TRBV28	.	.	TRBJ2-1	TGTGCCAGCAGTCAAAGTAGCGCCCAGCAGTTCTTC	CASSQSSAQQFF
TRBV4-1	.	TRBD2	TRBJ2-3	TGCGCCAGCAGCCTCCCTAGCGGGATCCGCCCAGATACGCAGTATTTT	CASSLPSGIRPDTQYF
TRBV9	.	TRBD1	TRBJ1-2	TGTGCCAGCAGCGTACGGGACAGCCTGAACTATGGCTACACCTTC	CASSVRDSLNYGYTF
TRBV5-4	.	TRBD1	TRBJ1-6	TGTGCCAGCAGCCTCATTGGACAGGGCAGTAATTCACCCCTCCACTTT	CASSLIGQGSNSPLHF
TRBV5-1	.	TRBD2	TRBJ2-1	TGCGCCAGCAGCTTGGCCATTGGGACTAGCGGGGTCTCCTACAATGAGCAGTTCTTC	CASSLAIGTSGVSYNEQFF
TRBV20-1	.	.	TRBJ2-4	TGCAGTGCTAGTGCTGGGACCCGGGCCCAGGGGGGAGTCAAAAACATTCAGTACTTC	CSASAGTRAQGGVKNIQYF
TRBV7-9	.	.	TRBJ2-6	TGTGCCAGCAGCCCGCAGGGTACTGGGGCCAACGTCCTGACTTTC	CASSPQGTGANVLTF
TRBV7-9	few	.	TRBJ1-2	TGTGCCAGCAGCTTCATGGGGGGATATGGCTACACCTTC	CASSFMGGYGYTF
TRBV7-2	few	TRBD2	TRBJ2-7	TGTGCCAGCAGCCCGCTGACTAGCCCGCCGAGAGGCGAGCAGTACTTC	CASSPLTSPPRGEQYF
TRBV29-1	.	TRBD2	TRBJ2-3	TGCAGCGCCCCGATGGGTACTAGCGGGATTACAGATACGCAGTATTTT	CSAPMGTSGITDTQYF
TRBV27	.	.	TRBJ2-6	TGTGCCAGCAGTCCCCGACAGGTCAACTCTGGGGCCAACGTCCTGACTTTC	CASSPRQVNSGANVLTF
TRBV18	once	TRBD2	TRBJ2-1	TGTGCCAGCTCACGGGGGGGACCACCCTACAATGAGCAGTTCTTC	CASSRGGPPYNEQFF
TRBV5-1	.	.	TRBJ2-1	TGCGCCAGCAGCTACAGCGGCTCCTACAATGAGCAGTTCTTC	CASSYSGSYNEQFF
TRBV11-2	.	TRBD2	TRBJ2-1	TGTGCCAGCAGCCTAAAGCGGGACTACAATGAGCAGTTCTTC	CASSLKRDYNEQFF
TRBV28	few	TRBD1	TRBJ2-7	TGTGCCAGCAGGTGGGACAGCGACCCTTCCTACGAGCAGTACTTC	CASRWDSDPSYEQYF
TRBV15	.	TRBD2	TRBJ2-5	TGTGCCACCAGCAGAGGAAGGGGAGGGGAGACCCAGTACTTC	CATSRGRGGETQYF
TRBV5-6	.	TRBD1	TRBJ2-5	TGTGCCAGCAGCTTCCTGACAGGGCAAGAGACCCAGTACTTC	CASSFLTGQETQYF
TRBV15	.	.	TRBJ1-5	TGTGCCACAACGGTGGGGGCGCGGGGCAATCAGCCCCAGCATTTT	CATTVGARGNQPQHF
TRBV11-3	.	.	TRBJ2-7	TGTGCCAGCAGCTTAGGAGGCAGATACGAGCAGTACTTC	CASSLGGRYEQYF
TRBV11-1	few	TRBD1	TRBJ2-7	TGTGCCAGCAGAAGGGACAGGGGGTACGAGCAGTACTTC	CASRRDRGYEQYF
TRBV7-5	.	.	TRBJ2-7	TGTGTCAGAAGGACCGGGACAGGGCAATACGAGCAGTACTTC	CVRRTGTGQYEQYF
TRBV7-9	.	.	TRBJ1-2	TGTGCCAGCCAATTGACGTATGGGGCGGACTATGGCTACACCTTC	CASQLTYGADYGYTF
TRBV9	.	TRBD1	TRBJ2-5	TGTGCCAGCAGCTCTAGACAGGGGGCTACCCAAGAGACCCAGTACTTC	CASSSRQGATQETQYF
TRBV5-8	.	.	TRBJ2-1	TGTGCCAGCAGCCTCCGAAACTCGAGGAACTATGAGCAGTTCTTC	CASSLRNSRNYEQFF
TRBV19	.	TRBD2	TRBJ2-7	TGTGCCAGTAGGAGCGGGAGTGGTTACGAGCAGTACTTC	CASRSGSGYEQYF
TRBV15	.	.	TRBJ2-4	TGTGCCACCAGGGGAAGTGGAGGGGGCTTCAAAAACATTCAGTACTTC	CATRGSGGGFKNIQYF
TRBV6-6	.	.	TRBJ2-1	TGTGCCAGCAGTTACTCGATGGGCCCCCGGGAGCAGTTCTTC	CASSYSMGPREQFF
TRBV18	few	TRBD1	TRBJ1-2	TGTGCCAGCTCACCCGGGACAGACTATGGCTACACCTTC	CASSPGTDYGYTF
TRBV5-1	.	.	TRBJ2-1	TGCGCCAGCCTCGGGGGACCCTACAATGAGCAGTTCTTC	CASLGGPYNEQFF
TRBV14	once	TRBD2	TRBJ2-7	TGTGCCAGCAGCCCCCGGGGCGGGAGGGCCCCGTACGAGCAGTACTTC	CASSPRGGRAPYEQYF
TRBV29-1	.	.	TRBJ2-1	TGCAGCTCTTGGGGCGGGGAAAATTACAATGAGCAGTTCTTC	CSSWGGENYNEQFF